The sequence of this TCR beta chain was determined in a study of blood T cell repertoires in COVID-19. Turning to the study itself: The cDNA or gDNA used as material had been derived from T cells, B-cell-depleted T cells, or PBMCs.

This CDR3 region has 15 residues. V was clipped by 4 bases and J by 4 bases; unmatched bases: 6. The V gene's germline CDR1 is SGDLS and CDR2 YYNGEE. Produced via immunoSEQ multiplex PCR; TCRdb's table is partial and in-frame only. The sample includes about 83,000 clones, more than 80% of them seen just once. This chain uses TRBV9 with TRBJ1-2, with 11 bases aligning to TRBD1. Material: peripheral blood. The clonotype was recovered from a woman older than 75 with acute or convalescent COVID-19. The CDR3 nucleotides read TGTGCCAGCAGCCTCGGACAGGGGGCCAGCTATGGCTACACCTTC. Translating gives CASSLGQGASYGYTF.